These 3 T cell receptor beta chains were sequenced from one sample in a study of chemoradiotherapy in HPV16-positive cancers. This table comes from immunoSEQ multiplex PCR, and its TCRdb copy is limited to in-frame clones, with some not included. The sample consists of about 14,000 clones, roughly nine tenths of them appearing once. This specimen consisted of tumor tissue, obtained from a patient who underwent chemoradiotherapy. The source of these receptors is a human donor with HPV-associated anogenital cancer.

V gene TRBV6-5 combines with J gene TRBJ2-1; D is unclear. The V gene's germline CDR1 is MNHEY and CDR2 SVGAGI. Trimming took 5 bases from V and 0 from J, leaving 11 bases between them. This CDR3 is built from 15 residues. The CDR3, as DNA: TGTGCCAGCAGTGGACGGTTGAGCTCCTACAATGAGCAGTTCTTC. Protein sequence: CASSGRLSSYNEQFF.

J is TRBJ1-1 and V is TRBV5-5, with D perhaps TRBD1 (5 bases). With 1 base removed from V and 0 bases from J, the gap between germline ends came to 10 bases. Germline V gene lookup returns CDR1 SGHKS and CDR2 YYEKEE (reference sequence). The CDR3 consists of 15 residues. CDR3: CASSLLGVMNTEAFF. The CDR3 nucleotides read TGTGCCAGCAGCTTGTTGGGGGTCATGAACACTGAAGCTTTCTTT.

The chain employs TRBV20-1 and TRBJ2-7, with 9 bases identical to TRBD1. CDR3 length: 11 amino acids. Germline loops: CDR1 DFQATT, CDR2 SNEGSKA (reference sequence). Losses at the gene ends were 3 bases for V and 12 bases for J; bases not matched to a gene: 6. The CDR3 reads CSARVRDRVYF. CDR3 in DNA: TGCAGTGCTAGGGTCCGGGACAGGGTGTACTTC.